The rows below give T cell receptor beta chains drawn from one sample of a study of blood T cell repertoires in COVID-19. This table comes from immunoSEQ multiplex PCR, and its TCRdb copy is limited to in-frame clones, with some not included. The table includes about 140,000 clones, 80% to 90% detected once. The specimen sequenced was peripheral blood. The source of these receptors is a woman aged 55-70 years with acute or convalescent COVID-19. Both conserved end residues are part of each CDR3. D genes are given only for firm matches. Expanded clones are given a class, and other clones once, few, many or no size at all.

clone size: -; V gene: TRBV28; D gene: -; J gene: TRBJ2-1; CDR3 protein: CASSSLQTGLAYNEQFF; CDR3 DNA: TGTGCCAGCAGTTCCCTTCAGACGGGACTTGCCTACAATGAGCAGTTCTTC
clone size: -; V gene: TRBV25-1; D gene: -; J gene: TRBJ2-1; CDR3 protein: CASSNYEQFF; CDR3 DNA: TGTGCCAGTTCAAATTATGAGCAGTTCTTC
clone size: -; V gene: TRBV29-1; D gene: -; J gene: TRBJ1-1; CDR3 protein: CSADRRTEAFF; CDR3 DNA: TGCAGCGCCGACAGGCGCACTGAAGCTTTCTTT
clone size: -; V gene: TRBV7-2; D gene: TRBD1; J gene: TRBJ1-6; CDR3 protein: CASSLALDRVHNSPLHF; CDR3 DNA: TGTGCCAGCAGCTTAGCCCTTGACAGGGTGCATAATTCACCCCTCCACTTT
clone size: -; V gene: TRBV3-1/TRBV3-2; D gene: -; J gene: TRBJ1-5; CDR3 protein: CASSQDAASNQPQHF; CDR3 DNA: TGTGCCAGCAGCCAAGATGCGGCAAGCAATCAGCCCCAGCATTTT
clone size: once; V gene: TRBV28; D gene: TRBD1; J gene: TRBJ2-7; CDR3 protein: CASATPGQTYEQYF; CDR3 DNA: TGTGCCAGCGCCACTCCGGGACAGACCTACGAGCAGTACTTC
clone size: -; V gene: TRBV5-1; D gene: TRBD1; J gene: TRBJ2-5; CDR3 protein: CASSSGTAIPQETQYF; CDR3 DNA: TGCGCCAGCAGCTCGGGGACAGCTATCCCTCAAGAGACCCAGTACTTC
clone size: -; V gene: TRBV6-6; D gene: TRBD1; J gene: TRBJ1-5; CDR3 protein: CASSQGQGLNQPQHF; CDR3 DNA: TGTGCCAGCAGCCAAGGACAGGGGCTCAATCAGCCCCAGCATTTT
clone size: -; V gene: TRBV6-5; D gene: TRBD2; J gene: TRBJ2-3; CDR3 protein: CASTQGQRGADTQYF; CDR3 DNA: TGTGCCAGCACTCAAGGGCAGCGGGGGGCAGATACGCAGTATTTT
clone size: -; V gene: TRBV5-6; D gene: TRBD2; J gene: TRBJ2-5; CDR3 protein: CASSLPGGWETQYF; CDR3 DNA: TGTGCCAGCAGCCTACCCGGGGGGTGGGAGACCCAGTACTTC
clone size: -; V gene: TRBV5-1; D gene: TRBD1; J gene: TRBJ1-1; CDR3 protein: CASSSDGTGTGAFF; CDR3 DNA: TGCGCCAGCAGCTCGGACGGGACAGGGACTGGAGCTTTCTTT
clone size: -; V gene: TRBV14; D gene: TRBD1; J gene: TRBJ2-1; CDR3 protein: CASSHLDRGQFF; CDR3 DNA: TGTGCCAGCAGCCACTTAGACAGGGGGCAGTTCTTC
clone size: -; V gene: TRBV19; D gene: TRBD1; J gene: TRBJ1-6; CDR3 protein: CASSEQGSLHNSPLHF; CDR3 DNA: TGTGCCAGTAGTGAACAGGGGAGTCTGCATAATTCACCCCTCCACTTT
clone size: -; V gene: TRBV18; D gene: TRBD1; J gene: TRBJ1-6; CDR3 protein: CASSPIDRGGPYNSPLHF; CDR3 DNA: TGTGCCAGCTCACCTATTGACAGGGGAGGACCCTATAATTCACCCCTCCACTTT
clone size: -; V gene: TRBV9; D gene: TRBD1; J gene: TRBJ1-1; CDR3 protein: CASSPRTGGMNTEAFF; CDR3 DNA: TGTGCCAGCAGCCCTAGGACAGGGGGGATGAACACTGAAGCTTTCTTT
clone size: -; V gene: TRBV2; D gene: -; J gene: TRBJ1-2; CDR3 protein: CASSEAGGYGYTF; CDR3 DNA: TGTGCCAGCAGTGAAGCGGGGGGCTATGGCTACACCTTC
clone size: -; V gene: TRBV15; D gene: TRBD1; J gene: TRBJ2-2; CDR3 protein: CATSRSGTGSGELFF; CDR3 DNA: TGTGCCACCAGCAGATCAGGGACAGGATCCGGGGAGCTGTTTTTT
clone size: -; V gene: TRBV5-4; D gene: -; J gene: TRBJ2-3; CDR3 protein: CASSRFDYTDTQYF; CDR3 DNA: TGTGCCAGCAGCCGCTTTGACTACACAGATACGCAGTATTTT
clone size: -; V gene: TRBV6-1; D gene: TRBD1; J gene: TRBJ2-3; CDR3 protein: CASSEGTGPDTQYF; CDR3 DNA: TGTGCCAGCAGTGAAGGGACAGGGCCAGATACGCAGTATTTT
clone size: -; V gene: TRBV4-2; D gene: TRBD1; J gene: TRBJ1-5; CDR3 protein: CASSQLTGTADQPQHF; CDR3 DNA: TGTGCCAGCAGCCAACTGACCGGGACAGCGGATCAGCCCCAGCATTTT
clone size: few; V gene: TRBV2; D gene: -; J gene: TRBJ2-5; CDR3 protein: CASSDNGGEETQYF; CDR3 DNA: TGTGCCAGCAGTGATAATGGAGGCGAAGAGACCCAGTACTTC
clone size: -; V gene: TRBV7-2; D gene: -; J gene: TRBJ2-7; CDR3 protein: CASSLDSGLSYEQYF; CDR3 DNA: TGTGCCAGCAGCTTAGATTCAGGGCTCTCCTACGAGCAGTACTTC
clone size: -; V gene: TRBV12-3/TRBV12-4; D gene: TRBD2; J gene: TRBJ2-7; CDR3 protein: CASSGGGLYEQYF; CDR3 DNA: TGTGCCAGCAGTGGGGGAGGGCTATACGAGCAGTACTTC
clone size: -; V gene: TRBV28; D gene: TRBD1; J gene: TRBJ1-2; CDR3 protein: CASSPTDRVYGYTF; CDR3 DNA: TGTGCCAGCAGCCCTACTGACAGGGTCTATGGCTACACCTTC
clone size: -; V gene: TRBV5-4; D gene: -; J gene: TRBJ2-2; CDR3 protein: CASSLDTGRATGELFF; CDR3 DNA: TGTGCCAGCAGCTTGGATACAGGCCGGGCCACCGGGGAGCTGTTTTTT
clone size: few; V gene: TRBV7-2; D gene: TRBD1; J gene: TRBJ1-1; CDR3 protein: CASSFALTGGTEAFF; CDR3 DNA: TGTGCCAGCAGCTTTGCCCTAACAGGGGGGACTGAAGCTTTCTTT
clone size: -; V gene: TRBV28; D gene: -; J gene: TRBJ2-6; CDR3 protein: CASSLLGSGANVLTF; CDR3 DNA: TGTGCCAGCAGTTTACTAGGCTCTGGGGCCAACGTCCTGACTTTC
clone size: -; V gene: TRBV7-9; D gene: TRBD1; J gene: TRBJ1-2; CDR3 protein: CASSVDRDYYGYTF; CDR3 DNA: TGTGCCAGCAGCGTGGACAGGGATTACTATGGCTACACCTTC
clone size: -; V gene: TRBV5-1; D gene: -; J gene: TRBJ1-4; CDR3 protein: CASSLGGHGTNEKLFF; CDR3 DNA: TGCGCCAGCAGCTTGGGGGGCCACGGGACTAATGAAAAACTGTTTTTT
clone size: few; V gene: TRBV4-1; D gene: -; J gene: TRBJ2-7; CDR3 protein: CASSQLGRARYEQYF; CDR3 DNA: TGCGCCAGCAGCCAGCTAGGCAGGGCGAGATACGAGCAGTACTTC
clone size: -; V gene: TRBV19; D gene: TRBD1; J gene: TRBJ1-2; CDR3 protein: CATQRARGPGGYSYGYTF; CDR3 DNA: TGTGCCACTCAGAGGGCGAGGGGACCAGGGGGGTATAGCTATGGCTACACCTTC
clone size: once; V gene: TRBV5-8; D gene: -; J gene: TRBJ1-5; CDR3 protein: CASSRTVYSNQPQHF; CDR3 DNA: TGTGCCAGCAGCCGGACAGTTTATAGCAATCAGCCCCAGCATTTT
clone size: -; V gene: TRBV27; D gene: -; J gene: TRBJ2-5; CDR3 protein: CASRNSGEETQYF; CDR3 DNA: TGTGCCAGCAGAAACTCGGGGGAAGAGACCCAGTACTTC
clone size: -; V gene: TRBV28; D gene: -; J gene: TRBJ2-1; CDR3 protein: CASIPGPGSSYNEQFF; CDR3 DNA: TGTGCCAGCATCCCAGGCCCGGGGAGCTCCTACAATGAGCAGTTCTTC
clone size: -; V gene: TRBV5-4; D gene: -; J gene: TRBJ1-6; CDR3 protein: CASSFEGYNSPLHF; CDR3 DNA: TGTGCCAGCAGCTTCGAGGGTTATAATTCACCCCTCCACTTT
clone size: -; V gene: TRBV2; D gene: -; J gene: TRBJ1-6; CDR3 protein: CASSDTFGLSPLHF; CDR3 DNA: TGTGCCAGCAGTGACACGTTTGGACTTTCACCCCTCCACTTT
clone size: once; V gene: TRBV7-2; D gene: -; J gene: TRBJ2-1; CDR3 protein: CASSLVRLANEQFF; CDR3 DNA: TGTGCCAGCAGCTTAGTTCGGCTAGCAAATGAGCAGTTCTTC
clone size: -; V gene: TRBV5-5; D gene: TRBD1; J gene: TRBJ2-3; CDR3 protein: CASSAGGSYETGTDTQYF; CDR3 DNA: TGTGCCAGCAGCGCAGGGGGCTCGTACGAAACGGGCACAGATACGCAGTATTTT
clone size: -; V gene: TRBV4-2; D gene: -; J gene: TRBJ1-3; CDR3 protein: CASSQAGDGASGNTIYF; CDR3 DNA: TGTGCCAGCAGCCAAGCAGGGGACGGAGCCTCTGGAAACACCATATATTTT
clone size: -; V gene: TRBV29-1; D gene: TRBD2; J gene: TRBJ2-5; CDR3 protein: CSVEDQTSGGETQYF; CDR3 DNA: TGCAGCGTTGAAGATCAGACTAGCGGGGGTGAGACCCAGTACTTC
clone size: -; V gene: TRBV7-9; D gene: TRBD1; J gene: TRBJ2-7; CDR3 protein: CASSGTGFEQYF; CDR3 DNA: TGTGCCAGCAGCGGGACAGGGTTCGAGCAGTACTTC